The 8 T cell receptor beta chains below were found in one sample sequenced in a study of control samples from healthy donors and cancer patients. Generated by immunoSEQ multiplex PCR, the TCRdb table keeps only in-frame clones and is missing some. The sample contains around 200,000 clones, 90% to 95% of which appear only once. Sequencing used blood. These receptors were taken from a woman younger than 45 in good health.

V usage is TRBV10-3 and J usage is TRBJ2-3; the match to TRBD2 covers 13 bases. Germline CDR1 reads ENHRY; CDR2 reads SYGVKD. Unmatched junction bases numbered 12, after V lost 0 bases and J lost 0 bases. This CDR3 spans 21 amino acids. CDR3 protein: CAISESGTGTSGNPSTDTQYF. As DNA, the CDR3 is TGTGCCATCAGTGAGTCCGGGACAGGGACTAGCGGGAACCCTAGCACAGATACGCAGTATTTT.

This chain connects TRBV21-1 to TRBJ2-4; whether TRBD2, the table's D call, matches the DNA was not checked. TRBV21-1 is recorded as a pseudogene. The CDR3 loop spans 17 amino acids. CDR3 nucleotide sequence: TGTGCCAGCAGCATCCGGGGACTCCCACTAGCCAAAAACATTCAGTACTTC. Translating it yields CASSIRGLPLAKNIQYF.

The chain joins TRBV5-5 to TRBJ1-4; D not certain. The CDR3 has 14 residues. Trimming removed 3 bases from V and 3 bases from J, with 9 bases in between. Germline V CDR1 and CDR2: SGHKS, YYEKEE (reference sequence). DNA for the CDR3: TGTGCCAGCAGCTACGACAAAGCTAATGAAAAACTGTTTTTT. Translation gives CASSYDKANEKLFF.

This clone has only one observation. The CDR3 loop reads CASSQGGQPTGGETQYF. The CDR3 DNA follows: TGTGCCAGCAGCCAGGGGGGCCAGCCTACCGGGGGAGAGACCCAGTACTTC. This chain links TRBV4-2 with TRBJ2-5; tentatively, D is TRBD1 or TRBD2 (6 bases each). Germline V gives CDR1 LGHNA, CDR2 YNFKEQ. V was trimmed by 3 bases and J by 4 bases, leaving 21 bases between them. CDR3 size: 17 residues.

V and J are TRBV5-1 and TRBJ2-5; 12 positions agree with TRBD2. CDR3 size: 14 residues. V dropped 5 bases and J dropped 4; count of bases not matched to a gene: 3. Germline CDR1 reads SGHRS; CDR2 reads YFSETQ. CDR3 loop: CASSRGLAGETQYF. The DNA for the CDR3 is TGCGCCAGCAGTAGGGGACTAGCGGGAGAGACCCAGTACTTC.

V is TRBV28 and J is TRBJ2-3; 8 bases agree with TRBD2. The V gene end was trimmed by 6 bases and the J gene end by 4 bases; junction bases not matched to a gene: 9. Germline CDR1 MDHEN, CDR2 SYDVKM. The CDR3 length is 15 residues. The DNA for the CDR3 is TGTGCCAGCAGCCCCCAGCGGGAGCGATCAGATACGCAGTATTTT. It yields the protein CASSPQRERSDTQYF.

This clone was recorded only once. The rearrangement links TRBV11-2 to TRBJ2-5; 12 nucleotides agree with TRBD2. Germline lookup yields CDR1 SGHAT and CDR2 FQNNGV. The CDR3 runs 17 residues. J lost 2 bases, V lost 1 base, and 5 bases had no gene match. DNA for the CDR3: TGTGCCAGCAGCTTAGCCCTAGCGGGAGGGCCTCAAGAGACCCAGTACTTC. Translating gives CASSLALAGGPQETQYF.

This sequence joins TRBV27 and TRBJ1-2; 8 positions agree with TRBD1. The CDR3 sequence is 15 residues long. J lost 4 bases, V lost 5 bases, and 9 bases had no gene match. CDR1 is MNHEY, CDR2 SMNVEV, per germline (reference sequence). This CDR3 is CASSTTGQAPYGYTF. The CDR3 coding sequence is TGTGCCAGCAGTACGACGGGACAGGCTCCCTATGGCTACACCTTC.